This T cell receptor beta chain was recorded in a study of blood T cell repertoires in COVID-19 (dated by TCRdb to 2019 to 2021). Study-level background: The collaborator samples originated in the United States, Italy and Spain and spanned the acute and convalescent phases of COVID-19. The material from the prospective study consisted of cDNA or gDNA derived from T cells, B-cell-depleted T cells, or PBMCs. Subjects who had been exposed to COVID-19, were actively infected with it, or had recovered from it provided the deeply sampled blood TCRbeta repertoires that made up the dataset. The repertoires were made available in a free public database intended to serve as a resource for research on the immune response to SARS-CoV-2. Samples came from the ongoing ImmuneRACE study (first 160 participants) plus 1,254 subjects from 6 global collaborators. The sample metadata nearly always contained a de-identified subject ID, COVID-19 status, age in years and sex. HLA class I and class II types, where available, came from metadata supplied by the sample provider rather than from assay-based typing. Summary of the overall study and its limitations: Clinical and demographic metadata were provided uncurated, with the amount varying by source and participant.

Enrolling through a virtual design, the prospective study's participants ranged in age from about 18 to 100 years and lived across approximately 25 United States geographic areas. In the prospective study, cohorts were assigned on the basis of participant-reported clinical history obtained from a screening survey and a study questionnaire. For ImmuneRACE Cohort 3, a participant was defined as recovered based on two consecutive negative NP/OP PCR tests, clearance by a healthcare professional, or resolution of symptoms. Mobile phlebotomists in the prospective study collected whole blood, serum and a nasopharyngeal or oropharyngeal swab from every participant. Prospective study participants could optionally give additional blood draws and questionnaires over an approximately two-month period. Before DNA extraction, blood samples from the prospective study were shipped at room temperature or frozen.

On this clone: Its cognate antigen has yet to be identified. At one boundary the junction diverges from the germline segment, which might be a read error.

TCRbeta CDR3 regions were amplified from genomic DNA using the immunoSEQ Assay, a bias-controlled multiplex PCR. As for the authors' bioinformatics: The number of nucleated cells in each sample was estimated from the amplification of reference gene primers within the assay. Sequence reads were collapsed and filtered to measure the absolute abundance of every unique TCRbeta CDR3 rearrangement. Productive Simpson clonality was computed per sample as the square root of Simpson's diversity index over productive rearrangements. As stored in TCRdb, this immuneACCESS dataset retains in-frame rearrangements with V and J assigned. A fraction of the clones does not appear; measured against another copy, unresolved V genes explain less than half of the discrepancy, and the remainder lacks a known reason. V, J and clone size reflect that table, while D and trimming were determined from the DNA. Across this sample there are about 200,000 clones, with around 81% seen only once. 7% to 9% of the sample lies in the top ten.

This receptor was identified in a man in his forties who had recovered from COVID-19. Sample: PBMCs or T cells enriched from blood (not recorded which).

DNA sequence: TGCAGTGCTAGCTATCCGGGACTAGCGGGCTTC. It translates as CSASYPGLAGF. This chain is built from TRBV20-1 and TRBJ2-7, and 12 junctional nucleotides match TRBD2. From the cysteine up to the phenylalanine, the CDR3 has a length of 11 residues. The kept DNA is CDR3 alone, 33 bases in frame from the first base. According to the germline V gene (reference sequence), CDR1 reads DFQATT and CDR2 reads SNEGSKA.